Below are 7 T cell receptor beta chains sequenced from a single sample in a study of cytomegalovirus exposure and HLA in healthy donors. The PCR employed 60 Vbeta primers together with 13 Jbeta primers. This table comes from immunoSEQ multiplex PCR, and its TCRdb copy is limited to in-frame clones, with some not included. The data show roughly 71,000 clones, 65% to 70% seen once. Sequenced material: PBMCs. Every receptor here comes from a middle-aged man in good health and CMV-seropositive.

The rearrangement uses TRBV28 and TRBJ2-7; perhaps TRBD2 as D (5 bases). The CDR3 is 12 amino acids. Germline V gene sequence: CDR1 MDHEN, CDR2 SYDVKM. V lost 9 bases, J lost 8 bases, and 17 bases lay in between. This CDR3 reads CASEDSPLKQYF. The CDR3 nucleotides are TGTGCCAGTGAGGACTCCCCTCTTAAGCAGTACTTC.

The chain couples TRBV5-1 to TRBJ2-4; TRBD2 matches at 9 bases. The CDR3 length is 12 residues. V dropped 4 bases and J dropped 14; count of bases not matched to a gene: 7. Per germline, CDR1 SGHRS and CDR2 YFSETQ. CDR3 sequence: CASSDLAGSEYF. The DNA of the CDR3 is TGCGCCAGCAGCGATCTAGCGGGGTCGGAGTACTTC.

This clone occurred a few times. The chain carries TRBV7-9 and TRBJ2-5, with no clear D. Trimming stripped 5 bases from V and 6 bases from J, with 16 bases between. The CDR3 sequence is 14 residues long. Germline V CDR1 and CDR2: SEHNR, FQNEAQ (reference sequence). CDR3 loop: CASSLLAALQTQYF. As DNA, the CDR3 is TGTGCCAGCAGCCTTTTGGCGGCCTTGCAGACCCAGTACTTC.

The chain joins TRBV10-2 to TRBJ1-1, with 7 nucleotides matching TRBD1. The length of the CDR3 is 14 residues. Trimming at V came to 0 bases and at J to 8 bases, leaving 6 bases not matched to a gene. Germline V lookup: CDR1 WSHSY, CDR2 SAAADI. CDR3 DNA: TGCGCCAGCAGTGAGTCCACAGGGGCGGCGGAAGCTTTCTTT. Residues: CASSESTGAAEAFF.

This rearrangement joins TRBV6-5 to TRBJ2-1; 8 bases match TRBD1. V lost 5 bases, J lost 4 bases, and 7 bases stayed unmatched. CDR1 MNHEY and CDR2 SVGAGI come from the germline V gene. The CDR3 is 15 amino acids. CDR3 protein: CASSPRTGRYNEQFF. The CDR3 nucleotides are TGTGCCAGCAGTCCCCGGACAGGGAGGTACAATGAGCAGTTCTTC.

The V and J genes are TRBV4-3 and TRBJ1-5; D call uncertain. Per the germline V gene, CDR1 is LGHNA and CDR2 is YSLEER. This CDR3 region has 15 residues. The V and J ends lost 0 bases and 8 bases respectively, with 14 bases between them. This chain's CDR3 is CASSQEYGSSEPQHF. The CDR3 region has the DNA TGCGCCAGCAGCCAAGAATACGGGTCTTCGGAGCCCCAGCATTTT.

This clone was seen once. V and J are TRBV18 and TRBJ1-4; D not certain. The CDR3 has 14 residues. Germline V CDR1 and CDR2: KGHSH, LQKENI. V dropped 0 bases and J dropped 8 bases, with 10 bases sitting between them. CDR3 residues: CASSPPGVGEKLFF. CDR3 DNA: TGTGCCAGCTCACCACCCGGGGTCGGAGAAAAACTGTTTTTT.